Listed here are 30 T cell receptor beta chains from one sample, sequenced in a study of persistence of HIV-infected CD4 T cells. Sequencing used immunoSEQ version 4 in survey mode. Assay used: immunoSEQ multiplex PCR; TCRdb lists only in-frame clones, some missing. The data contain about 43,000 clones, roughly nine tenths of them singletons. This nonspecific control used anti-CD3/anti-CD28 bead stimulation of CD4+ T cells. Sorting selected CD4+ T cells upregulating both CD40 ligand and CD69. No antigen has been assigned to these receptors. The sequenced sample was CD4+ T cells sorted from PBMCs after roughly 19-hour stimulation, obtained from a patient who received antiretroviral therapy. The source is an adult man with HIV who was CMV-seropositive.

This chain joins TRBV18 and TRBJ1-1; D unclear. The CDR3 runs 15 residues. From germline, CDR1 is KGHSH and CDR2 LQKENI. The ends were cut back, 5 bases at V and 1 base at J, with 14 bases in the middle. DNA of the CDR3: TGTGCCAGCTCAGGGTTGTATGGTGGGAACACTGAAGCTTTCTTT. It yields the protein CASSGLYGGNTEAFF.

The chain joins TRBV2 to TRBJ1-1, with no clear D. CDR3 length: 13 amino acids. V shed 3 bases and J shed 10 bases, with 15 bases lying between them. The germline CDR1 and CDR2 sequences are SNHLY and FYNNEI. The CDR3 reads CASSEAGLGRAFF. CDR3 nucleotide sequence: TGTGCCAGCAGTGAGGCAGGCCTGGGGAGAGCTTTCTTT.

The chain couples TRBV6-5 to TRBJ1-5; D not certain. The V gene lost 5 bases and the J gene lost 7 bases, with 12 bases spanning the gap. The CDR3 contains 13 residues. Germline-derived CDR1 and CDR2 are MNHEY and SVGAGI. The CDR3 loop reads CASSPPGRQPQHF. The CDR3 DNA reads as TGTGCCAGCAGTCCCCCGGGGAGGCAGCCCCAGCATTTT.

This rearrangement joins TRBV7-9 to TRBJ1-6, with D hard to call. Per the germline V gene, CDR1 is SEHNR and CDR2 is FQNEAQ (reference sequence). CDR3 size: 12 residues. With 5 bases removed from V and 5 bases from J, the gap between germline ends came to 4 bases. The CDR3 reads CASSQNNSPLHF. CDR3 nucleotide sequence: TGTGCCAGCAGCCAAAATAATTCACCCCTCCACTTT.

V and J are TRBV28 and TRBJ2-7, with a weak D call TRBD1 (6 bases). Germline V gene lookup returns CDR1 MDHEN and CDR2 SYDVKM. V was trimmed by 6 bases and J by 12 bases, leaving 18 bases between them. The CDR3 contains 12 residues. Here the CDR3 reads CASSLSQGSTYF. In nucleotides, the CDR3 is TGTGCCAGCAGCCTATCACAGGGTAGCACGTACTTC.

The CDR3 is CASRSNSGDTEAFF. CDR3 DNA sequence: TGCGCCAGCCGATCGAACTCTGGGGACACTGAAGCTTTCTTT. V usage is TRBV5-1 and J usage is TRBJ1-1, with D unresolved. CDR3 size: 14 residues. CDR1 SGHRS and CDR2 YFSETQ come from the germline V gene. Trimming removed 7 bases from V and 3 bases from J, with 16 bases in between.

This chain joins TRBV27 and TRBJ2-6; no firm D call. The CDR3 sequence is 15 residues long. The germline gives CDR1 MNHEY, CDR2 SMNVEV (reference sequence). V was shortened by 3 bases and J by 0 bases, with 6 bases between the two germline ends. The CDR3 DNA reads as TGTGCCAGCAGTTTGTTGGGCTCTGGGGCCAACGTCCTGACTTTC. The encoded protein is CASSLLGSGANVLTF.

The genes are TRBV18 and TRBJ1-3; D might be TRBD1 (6 bases). The V and J ends lost 3 bases and 0 bases respectively, with 12 bases between them. Per germline, CDR1 KGHSH and CDR2 LQKENI. This CDR3 is built from 16 residues. CDR3 region: CASSPDRTYSGNTIYF. CDR3 bases: TGTGCCAGCTCACCCGACAGGACTTACTCTGGAAACACCATATATTTT. The variable domain in full, with the rest retrieved from reference TRBV18 and TRBJ1-3, is NAGVMQNPRHLVRRRGQEARLRCSPMKGHSHVYWYRQLPEEGLKFMVYLQKENIIDESGMPKERFSAEFPKEGPSILRIQQVVRGDSAAYFCASSPDRTYSGNTIYFGEGSWLTVV.

This chain connects TRBV19 to TRBJ2-7; the match to TRBD1 covers 8 bases. The CDR3 is made up of 14 amino acids. The V gene end was trimmed by 6 bases and the J gene end by 2 bases; junction bases not matched to a gene: 6. Germline lookup yields CDR1 LNHDA and CDR2 SQIVND (reference sequence). CDR3 region: CASRSDRVPYEQYF. In DNA form, the CDR3 reads TGTGCCAGTAGATCGGACAGGGTCCCCTACGAGCAGTACTTC.

This chain joins TRBV3-1 (or the pseudogene TRBV3-2) and TRBJ1-1; TRBD1 is a possible D gene (5 bases). The germline V gene encodes CDR1 LGHDT and CDR2 YNNKEL (reference sequence). Trimming took off 0 bases at V and 4 bases at J, with 18 bases between the two ends. This CDR3 spans 17 amino acids. This CDR3 is CASSQDPKRTPFTEAFF. The CDR3 DNA follows: TGTGCCAGCAGCCAAGACCCTAAACGGACACCGTTCACTGAAGCTTTCTTT.

The chain uses TRBV11-2 and TRBJ1-1, with D possibly being TRBD1 (5 bases). Deletions cut 2 bases from V and 8 bases from J, with 6 bases between. Germline V gene lookup returns CDR1 SGHAT and CDR2 FQNNGV. CDR3 length: 11 amino acids. CDR3 sequence: CASSLSGEAFF. The CDR3 DNA reads TGTGCCAGCAGCTTATCAGGGGAAGCTTTCTTT.

The chain combines TRBV19 with TRBJ2-3; the D gene is possibly TRBD1 (6 bases). Germline CDR1 LNHDA, CDR2 SQIVND (reference sequence). V lost 1 base to trimming and J lost 3 bases, with 11 bases between them. There are 15 residues in the CDR3. Written as DNA, the CDR3 is TGTGCCAGTAGTATAGCGGTCGGGACAACAGATACGCAGTATTTT. This gives the protein CASSIAVGTTDTQYF.

The J gene is TRBJ2-3, the V gene TRBV28; 7 bases match TRBD1. With 7 bases clipped from V and 2 bases from J, the junction kept 9 bases outside the gene matches. This CDR3 is built from 15 residues. From germline, CDR1 is MDHEN and CDR2 SYDVKM. CDR3 sequence: CASTLKGAPTDTQYF. The DNA of the CDR3 is TGTGCCAGCACTCTCAAGGGGGCCCCCACAGATACGCAGTATTTT.

Worth noting for this clone: The same CDR3 arises from other DNA sequences in this sample as well. The V and J genes are TRBV20-1 and TRBJ1-1; D gene ambiguous. V lost 2 bases to trimming and J lost 0 bases, with 1 base between them. Germline V gene data show CDR1 as DFQATT and CDR2 as SNEGSKA (reference sequence). CDR3 length: 11 residues. Here the CDR3 DNA reads TGCAGTGCTAGATTGAACACTGAAGCTTTCTTT. The encoded protein is CSARLNTEAFF.

The chain is built from TRBV7-2 and TRBJ1-1, with D possibly being TRBD1 (6 bases). This CDR3 spans 14 amino acids. From germline, CDR1 is SGHTA and CDR2 FQGNSA. Trimming removed 3 bases at V and 1 base at J, with 9 bases between. CDR3 residues: CASSLGHANTEAFF. The CDR3 DNA reads as TGTGCCAGCAGCTTGGGACATGCGAACACTGAAGCTTTCTTT.

The chain carries TRBV28 and TRBJ1-3; weak D call: TRBD1 (5 bases). The length of the CDR3 is 15 residues. The germline V gene has CDR1 MDHEN and CDR2 SYDVKM. V lost 7 bases to trimming and J lost 0 bases, with 13 bases between them. The CDR3 coding sequence is TGTGCCAGCACTTTGGGGGTACACTCTGGAAACACCATATATTTT. Translating it yields CASTLGVHSGNTIYF.

The chain uses TRBV19 and TRBJ1-1; D perhaps matches TRBD1 (5 bases). V was shortened by 5 bases and J by 5 bases, with 12 bases between the two germline ends. The CDR3 runs 13 residues. Germline V gene lookup returns CDR1 LNHDA and CDR2 SQIVND (reference sequence). The CDR3 bases are TGTGCCAGTAGTGCACAGGTGGGAACTGAAGCTTTCTTT. Its translation: CASSAQVGTEAFF.

The chain couples TRBV19 to TRBJ1-5; D possibly corresponds to TRBD1 (5 bases). The ends were cut back, 7 bases at V and 5 bases at J, with 12 bases in the middle. Germline V gene sequence: CDR1 LNHDA, CDR2 SQIVND (reference sequence). This CDR3 contains 13 residues. CDR3 sequence: CASTTTEYQPQHF. The CDR3 nucleotides read TGTGCCAGTACCACGACAGAATATCAGCCCCAGCATTTT.

The rearrangement joins TRBV5-1 to TRBJ2-4; 8 bases line up with TRBD1. This CDR3 comprises 16 residues. The trim removed 3 bases at V and 1 base at J, leaving 6 bases unmatched. Germline-derived CDR1 and CDR2 are SGHRS and YFSETQ. The CDR3 region is CASSSTGAAAKNIQYF. Here the CDR3 DNA reads TGCGCCAGCAGCTCGACAGGGGCGGCGGCCAAAAACATTCAGTACTTC.

The chain links TRBV6-5 to TRBJ2-7, with D possibly being TRBD2 (5 bases). This CDR3 comprises 13 residues. Trimming pared 8 bases from V and 1 base from J, leaving 12 bases between. The germline gives CDR1 MNHEY, CDR2 SVGAGI. The DNA for the CDR3 is TGTGCCAGCCGCTTGGACTTATCCTACGAGCAGTACTTC. This gives the protein CASRLDLSYEQYF.

The V call is TRBV6-5, the J call TRBJ1-2; D gene ambiguous. CDR1 is MNHEY and CDR2 is SVGAGI in the germline V gene. The CDR3 totals 14 residues. V gave up 5 bases and J gave up 4 bases, with 14 bases separating them. The CDR3, as DNA: TGTGCCAGCAGTCCAAGCAAGGGAGGCTATGGCTACACCTTC. Translated, it gives CASSPSKGGYGYTF.

Only one count was recorded for this clone. The V gene is TRBV28, the J gene TRBJ2-3; either TRBD1 or TRBD2 may fit D (6 bases each). This CDR3 has 13 residues. Germline V gives CDR1 MDHEN, CDR2 SYDVKM. CDR3 sequence (DNA): TGTGCAACCGGGGGCAGGGTCCCAGATACGCAGTATTTT. Translation: CATGGRVPDTQYF.

This chain uses TRBV18 with TRBJ2-7, with TRBD2 matching over 8 bases. Trimming removed 3 bases from V and 0 bases from J; junction bases left unmatched: 10. Germline lookup yields CDR1 KGHSH and CDR2 LQKENI. This CDR3 has 17 residues. Here the CDR3 reads CASSPPTGGGSSYEQYF. CDR3 nucleotide sequence: TGTGCCAGCTCACCCCCTACCGGGGGGGGGAGCTCCTACGAGCAGTACTTC.

This sequence joins TRBV9 and TRBJ2-3; 12 bases line up with TRBD2. The CDR3 extends over 16 amino acids. The ends lost 3 bases at V and 10 bases at J; junction bases unmatched: 12. Germline values: CDR1 SGDLS, CDR2 YYNGEE. CDR3 nucleotide sequence: TGTGCCAGCAGCGCCCCCGGGTCTAGCGGGGGGGTTGCGCAGTATTTT. Its translation: CASSAPGSSGGVAQYF.

V is TRBV6-5 and J is TRBJ2-2; D is ambiguous. CDR3 length: 14 residues. Trimming removed 6 bases at V and 0 bases at J, with 8 bases between. Germline assignment: CDR1 MNHEY and CDR2 SVGAGI. The CDR3 loop reads CASRSHTNTGELFF. Written as DNA, the CDR3 is TGTGCCAGCAGATCCCATACGAACACCGGGGAGCTGTTTTTT.

The chain is built from TRBV18 and TRBJ2-1, with D tentatively TRBD1 (5 bases). CDR1 is KGHSH, CDR2 LQKENI, per germline. The CDR3 sequence is 14 residues long. Trimming took 8 bases from V and 4 from J, leaving 15 bases between them. CDR3 bases: TGTGCCAGCCGCCTGACAGAACTGTACAATGAGCAGTTCTTC. Residues: CASRLTELYNEQFF.

V usage is TRBV2 and J usage is TRBJ1-2; a weak D match, TRBD1 (5 bases). The CDR3 extends over 14 amino acids. Per the germline V gene, CDR1 is SNHLY and CDR2 is FYNNEI. Trimming stripped 6 bases from V and 4 bases from J, with 15 bases between. The CDR3 loop reads CASRSRDSVYGYTF. The CDR3 nucleotides read TGTGCCAGCAGGTCCAGGGATTCGGTCTATGGCTACACCTTC. Full variable domain (rest looked up from reference TRBV2 and TRBJ1-2): EPEVTQTPSHQVTQMGQEVILRCVPISNHLYFYWYRQILGQKVEFLVSFYNNEISEKSEIFDDQFSVERPDGSNFTLKIRSTKLEDSAMYFCASRSRDSVYGYTFGSGTRLTVV.

This clone was seen a few times. The chain joins TRBV27 to TRBJ1-5; no firm D call. Trimming took off 5 bases at V and 9 bases at J, with 8 bases between the two ends. The CDR3 totals 11 residues. Germline V CDR1 and CDR2: MNHEY, SMNVEV (reference sequence). CDR3 nucleotides: TGTGCCAGCAGTGCCGGAGGGCCCCAGCATTTT. It encodes CASSAGGPQHF.

The chain carries TRBV4-1 and TRBJ2-3; no clear D gene. V was shortened by 2 bases and J by 0 bases, with 15 bases between the two germline ends. The CDR3 has 17 residues. The germline V gene encodes CDR1 MGHRA and CDR2 YSYEKL. CDR3: CASSQIIQIDSTDTQYF. Written as DNA, the CDR3 is TGCGCCAGCAGCCAAATAATACAGATAGATAGCACAGATACGCAGTATTTT.

The chain carries TRBV5-5 and TRBJ1-6; TRBD1 agrees at 7 bases. This CDR3 spans 16 amino acids. In germline, CDR1 is SGHKS, CDR2 YYEKEE (reference sequence). V was clipped by 0 bases and J by 9 bases; unmatched bases: 9. Written as DNA, the CDR3 is TGTGCCAGCAGCTTGGGCAGGGGGAATAACGGTTCACCCCTCCACTTT. The encoded protein is CASSLGRGNNGSPLHF. Full variable domain (remainder filled in from reference TRBV5-5 and TRBJ1-6): DAGVTQSPTHLIKTRGQQVTLRCSPISGHKSVSWYQQVLGQGPQFIFQYYEKEERGRGNFPDRFSARQFPNYSSELNVNALLLGDSALYLCASSLGRGNNGSPLHFGNGTRLTVT.